These 21 T cell receptor beta chains came from one sample sequenced in a study of cytomegalovirus exposure and HLA in healthy donors. Use of 60 Vbeta and 13 Jbeta primers characterized the PCR. Sequencing was performed with immunoSEQ multiplex PCR; in TCRdb, only in-frame clones are kept and a portion is missing. This sample has around 120,000 clones, with over 70% found just once. Sequencing input: PBMCs. The receptors were sampled from a woman aged 45-65 years in good health and CMV-seropositive.

The chain employs TRBV6-5 and TRBJ2-5; TRBD2 aligns across 14 bases. Trimming at V came to 2 bases and at J to 2 bases, leaving 1 base not matched to a gene. Germline CDR1 MNHEY, CDR2 SVGAGI. The CDR3 runs 16 residues. CDR3 in DNA: TGTGCCAGCAGTTACGGACTAGCGGGGGGTCAAGAGACCCAGTACTTC. Its translation is CASSYGLAGGQETQYF.

This clone has a handful of counts. The chain recombines TRBV2 with TRBJ1-2, with 10 bases matching TRBD1. J gave up 2 bases and V 6 bases, and 3 bases lay outside the gene matches. CDR3 length: 14 amino acids. CDR1 and CDR2 from the germline V gene are SNHLY and FYNNEI. CDR3 nucleotides: TGTGCCAGCAGCCGGGACAGGGGAAACTATGGCTACACCTTC. Encoded protein: CASSRDRGNYGYTF. The whole variable domain, filled in from reference TRBV2 and TRBJ1-2, reads EPEVTQTPSHQVTQMGQEVILRCVPISNHLYFYWYRQILGQKVEFLVSFYNNEISEKSEIFDDQFSVERPDGSNFTLKIRSTKLEDSAMYFCASSRDRGNYGYTFGSGTRLTVV.

The chain joins TRBV7-9 to TRBJ2-1, with 7 bases lining up with TRBD2. The ends lost 4 bases at V and 4 bases at J; junction bases unmatched: 7. This CDR3 is built from 15 residues. Per germline, CDR1 SEHNR and CDR2 FQNEAQ (reference sequence). The CDR3, as DNA: TGTGCCAGCAGCTACGCGGGAGTGGGTTACAATGAGCAGTTCTTC. Translated, it gives CASSYAGVGYNEQFF.

The chain is built from TRBV15 and TRBJ2-1; 9 bases line up with TRBD2. The CDR3 covers 16 residues. CDR1 and CDR2 (germline): LNHNV, YYDKDF (reference sequence). After removal of 5 bases from V and 3 bases from J, the junction contained 8 bases not matched to a gene. CDR3 sequence: CATSDYSGSIYNEQFF. The CDR3 DNA is TGTGCCACCAGCGATTATAGCGGGAGCATCTACAATGAGCAGTTCTTC. The full variable domain, its missing parts supplied by reference TRBV15 and TRBJ2-1, is DAMVIQNPRYQVTQFGKPVTLSCSQTLNHNVMYWYQQKSSQAPKLLFHYYDKDFNNEADTPDNFQSRRPNTSFCFLDIRSPGLGDTAMYLCATSDYSGSIYNEQFFGPGTRLTVL.

The V call is TRBV7-9, the J call TRBJ1-1; no definite D call. The V gene's germline CDR1 is SEHNR and CDR2 FQNEAQ (reference sequence). Trimming stripped 5 bases from V and 1 base from J, with 14 bases between. CDR3 length: 15 residues. CDR3 loop: CASSPYTHQNTEAFF. CDR3 sequence (DNA): TGTGCCAGCAGCCCTTACACCCATCAGAACACTGAAGCTTTCTTT.

The J gene is TRBJ2-5, the V gene TRBV6-5; D possibly corresponds to TRBD1 (5 bases). The CDR3 sequence is 14 residues long. Germline V CDR1 and CDR2: MNHEY, SVGAGI. Trimming shortened V by 2 bases and J by 4 bases, and 11 bases separated the two germline ends. The CDR3 DNA reads TGTGCCAGCAGTTACGGCCAGGGATCAGAGACCCAGTACTTC. It translates to CASSYGQGSETQYF.

The chain couples TRBV10-3 to TRBJ2-5; 14 bases are a match to TRBD2. Losses at the gene ends were 4 bases for V and 4 bases for J; bases not matched to a gene: 2. In germline, CDR1 is ENHRY, CDR2 SYGVKD. The CDR3 sequence is 15 residues long. CDR3 coding DNA: TGTGCCATCAGTGTCGGGACTAGCGGGGGAGAGACCCAGTACTTC. Translated: CAISVGTSGGETQYF.

V gene TRBV6-5 combines with J gene TRBJ2-5; TRBD2 matches at 9 bases. The CDR3 runs to 16 residues. The trim removed 2 bases at V and 5 bases at J, leaving 9 bases unmatched. Per the germline V gene, CDR1 is MNHEY and CDR2 is SVGAGI. This CDR3 is CASSYGAGGPWETQYF. In nucleotides, the CDR3 is TGTGCCAGCAGTTACGGGGCGGGGGGGCCGTGGGAGACCCAGTACTTC.

CDR3 in amino acids: CSGRTGGMYTEAFF. In DNA form, the CDR3 reads TGCAGCGGTCGGACAGGGGGCATGTATACTGAAGCTTTCTTT. The chain links TRBV29-1 to TRBJ1-1, with TRBD1 identical over 11 bases. The CDR3 loop spans 14 amino acids. CDR1 is SQVTM, CDR2 ANQGSEA, per germline. V was pared by 7 bases and J by 5 bases, with 9 bases of the junction left unmatched.

This clone was found a few times. J is TRBJ1-2 and V is TRBV13; no firm D call. CDR3 length: 14 residues. Trimming removed 1 base from V and 4 bases from J, with 10 bases in between. Germline V lookup: CDR1 PRHDT, CDR2 FYEKMQ (reference sequence). The CDR3 region is CASSLVENSYGYTF. The CDR3 DNA sequence: TGTGCCAGCAGCTTAGTAGAGAATAGCTATGGCTACACCTTC.

This rearrangement joins TRBV7-9 to TRBJ2-7, with TRBD2 matching over 10 bases. The V segment lost 1 base and the J segment 3 bases; nucleotides outside the gene matches: 6. Looked up from germline, CDR1 is SEHNR and CDR2 is FQNEAQ (reference sequence). The CDR3 has 16 residues. CDR3 residues: CASSLVAGGPHYEQYF. The CDR3 bases are TGTGCCAGCAGCTTAGTAGCGGGGGGACCGCACTACGAGCAGTACTTC. The full variable domain, its missing parts supplied by reference TRBV7-9 and TRBJ2-7, is DTGVSQNPRHKITKRGQNVTFRCDPISEHNRLYWYRQTLGQGPEFLTYFQNEAQLEKSRLLSDRFSAERPKGSFSTLEIQRTEQGDSAMYLCASSLVAGGPHYEQYFGPGTRLTVT.

The chain carries TRBV6-5 and TRBJ2-5; D is possibly TRBD1 (5 bases). The CDR3 contains 13 residues. V gave up 10 bases and J gave up 7 bases, with 19 bases separating them. CDR1 is MNHEY and CDR2 is SVGAGI in the germline V gene. The CDR3 bases are TGTGCCACCGTAGGGGCAGGGTTAGGGACCCAGTACTTC. Translated, it gives CATVGAGLGTQYF.

The V call is TRBV29-1, the J call TRBJ1-3, with 7 bases that match TRBD1. The V gene's germline CDR1 is SQVTM and CDR2 ANQGSEA. Losses at the gene ends were 2 bases for V and 2 bases for J; bases not matched to a gene: 0. The CDR3 contains 13 residues. CDR3 amino acids: CSVEQGAGNTIYF. In DNA, the CDR3 is TGCAGCGTTGAACAGGGGGCTGGAAACACCATATATTTT.

This clone occurred a few times. The germline gene is not matched at one end of the junction; a read error may be the cause. J is TRBJ2-7 and V is TRBV4-1, with TRBD1 matching 7 bases. Germline V gene sequence: CDR1 MGHRA, CDR2 YSYEKL. The length of the CDR3 is 13 residues. CDR3 sequence: CASSQGDSPPPNF. In DNA, the CDR3 is TGCGCCAGCAGCCAGGGGGACAGCCCTCCACCGAACTTC.

J is TRBJ2-5 and V is TRBV9, with TRBD2 identical over 9 bases. The CDR3 is 16 residues long. Germline CDR1 and CDR2: SGDLS and YYNGEE. J gave up 0 bases and V 4 bases, and 7 bases lay outside the gene matches. CDR3 nucleotide sequence: TGTGCCAGCAGCCCAGGAGCGGGGGGCTACCAAGAGACCCAGTACTTC. Translating gives CASSPGAGGYQETQYF.

This clone was picked up one time. The V gene is TRBV2, the J gene TRBJ2-1, with 9 bases aligning to TRBD2. V was clipped by 3 bases and J by 4 bases; unmatched bases: 7. Looked up from germline, CDR1 is SNHLY and CDR2 is FYNNEI. The CDR3 sequence is 16 residues long. The CDR3 sequence: CASSEVVSGGYNEQFF. The CDR3 coding sequence is TGTGCCAGCAGTGAGGTTGTTAGCGGGGGTTACAATGAGCAGTTCTTC. The full variable domain, its missing parts supplied by reference TRBV2 and TRBJ2-1, is EPEVTQTPSHQVTQMGQEVILRCVPISNHLYFYWYRQILGQKVEFLVSFYNNEISEKSEIFDDQFSVERPDGSNFTLKIRSTKLEDSAMYFCASSEVVSGGYNEQFFGPGTRLTVL.

V is TRBV18 and J is TRBJ1-2, with a possible D match to TRBD1 (5 bases). Deletions cut 0 bases from V and 0 bases from J, with 8 bases between. Germline V gives CDR1 KGHSH, CDR2 LQKENI. This CDR3 has 15 amino acids. The CDR3 protein is CASSPPGGTNYGYTF. In nucleotides, the CDR3 is TGTGCCAGCTCACCACCCGGGGGAACTAACTATGGCTACACCTTC.

This sequence joins TRBV5-1 and TRBJ1-1; the D gene is possibly TRBD1 (5 bases). This CDR3 is built from 13 residues. The V end was cut by 2 bases, the J end by 1 base, with 6 bases between. Germline V gene sequence: CDR1 SGHRS, CDR2 YFSETQ. CDR3 nucleotide sequence: TGCGCCAGCAGCTTCGACAGGAACACTGAAGCTTTCTTT. It codes for CASSFDRNTEAFF.

Only one count was recorded for this clone. V usage is TRBV30 and J usage is TRBJ2-2, with no clear D. The V end lost 3 bases, the J end lost 2 bases, and 10 bases lay between the germline ends. Germline loops: CDR1 GTSNPN, CDR2 SVGIG (reference sequence). The CDR3 spans 14 residues. The CDR3 region has the DNA TGTGCCTGGAGGGCCGATCCTAACACCGGGGAGCTGTTTTTT. Translated, it gives CAWRADPNTGELFF.

This clone was observed a handful of times. V gene TRBV7-8 combines with J gene TRBJ1-3; no clear D gene. The germline CDR1 and CDR2 sequences are SGHVS and FQNEAQ. This CDR3 contains 15 residues. V lost 2 bases, J lost 2 bases, and 10 bases lay in between. The CDR3 sequence: CASSLKPRTGNTIYF. CDR3 bases: TGTGCCAGCAGCTTAAAGCCCAGGACTGGAAACACCATATATTTT.

The V and J genes are TRBV5-1 and TRBJ1-4; no clear D. Germline V gives CDR1 SGHRS, CDR2 YFSETQ. The V and J ends lost 4 bases and 2 bases respectively, with 9 bases between them. This CDR3 contains 14 residues. The CDR3 is CASSEGRTNEKLFF. DNA of the CDR3: TGCGCCAGCAGCGAGGGTAGGACTAATGAAAAACTGTTTTTT.